The entry below gives a single T cell receptor (beta chain) sequence along with its context. Antigen unknown. This specimen comes from a study of Tregs in tolerant kidney transplant recipients. Study-wide results and limits: Biological reproducibility was not directly addressed in this study. Validation in larger populations is needed because few patients were studied.

The protocol was immunoSEQ multiplex PCR, while the TCRdb copy is restricted to in-frame clones and leaves out a portion. The top ten clones hold approximately 4.8% of a sample with 85,000 to 90,000 clones, over 85% of them seen once. The sequence was collected from a human donor in good health. The sequencing input was CD8+ T cells from blood.

The DNA for the CDR3 is TGTGCCAGCAGAACAGAAACAACTAACTATGGCTACACCTTC. Translating it yields CASRTETTNYGYTF. This chain uses TRBV5-5 with TRBJ1-2; D uncertain. The CDR3 runs to 14 residues. Germline lookup yields CDR1 SGHKS and CDR2 YYEKEE (reference sequence). V gave up 5 bases and J gave up 0 bases, with 11 bases separating them. Looking up the rest from reference TRBV5-5 and TRBJ1-2 gives the full variable domain: DAGVTQSPTHLIKTRGQQVTLRCSPISGHKSVSWYQQVLGQGPQFIFQYYEKEERGRGNFPDRFSARQFPNYSSELNVNALLLGDSALYLCASRTETTNYGYTFGSGTRLTVV.